The 15 T cell receptor beta chains given below trace back to one sample, sequenced in a study of blood T cell repertoires in COVID-19. Clones were read by immunoSEQ multiplex PCR, and TCRdb kept only the in-frame ones, dropping some. The sample carries about 270,000 clones, 70% to 90% recorded once. The sample was PBMCs or T cells enriched from blood (not recorded which). These receptor sequences come from a woman aged 25 to 39 with acute COVID-19.

The chain combines TRBV7-9 with TRBJ1-2; 7 bases agree with TRBD1. The CDR3 contains 15 residues. V lost 4 bases, J lost 4 bases, and 9 bases stayed unmatched. Looked up from germline, CDR1 is SEHNR and CDR2 is FQNEAQ (reference sequence). The CDR3 loop reads CASSSGTVLIYGYTF. CDR3 sequence (DNA): TGTGCCAGCAGCTCCGGGACAGTGCTAATCTATGGCTACACCTTC.

This clone came up a few times. Additional DNA sequences in this sample encode the identical CDR3. V is TRBV5-1 and J is TRBJ2-2, with TRBD1 matching 11 bases. Per germline, CDR1 SGHRS and CDR2 YFSETQ. Unmatched junction bases numbered 4, after V lost 4 bases and J lost 5 bases. There are 15 residues in the CDR3. CDR3 sequence reads: CASSPGTGGTGELFF. The CDR3 DNA sequence: TGCGCCAGCAGCCCCGGGACAGGGGGGACCGGGGAGCTGTTTTTT.

This chain links TRBV19 with TRBJ1-2; D not resolved. Trimming stripped 3 bases from V and 0 bases from J, with 8 bases between. CDR1 LNHDA and CDR2 SQIVND come from the germline V gene (reference sequence). There are 14 residues in the CDR3. Written as DNA, the CDR3 is TGTGCCAGTAGTATTAGCAGCGCTAACTATGGCTACACCTTC. Protein product: CASSISSANYGYTF.

The chain carries TRBV19 and TRBJ2-1; 11 nucleotides agree with TRBD2. Germline V gene data show CDR1 as LNHDA and CDR2 as SQIVND (reference sequence). CDR3 size: 18 residues. V dropped 5 bases and J dropped 6; count of bases not matched to a gene: 15. CDR3 bases: TGTGCCAGTAGTTCTGTCACAATAGCGGGAGGGCGTATCAATGAGCAGTTCTTC. This gives the protein CASSSVTIAGGRINEQFF.

V gene TRBV7-9 combines with J gene TRBJ2-7, with TRBD2 matching 8 bases. The germline V gene has CDR1 SEHNR and CDR2 FQNEAQ (reference sequence). The CDR3 extends over 16 amino acids. The J segment lost 0 bases and the V segment lost 5 bases, leaving 9 bases of the junction unmatched. The CDR3 here is CASSRVLAVHSYEQYF. DNA for the CDR3: TGTGCCAGCAGCCGCGTACTAGCGGTTCACTCCTACGAGCAGTACTTC.

J is TRBJ2-1 and V is TRBV7-2; the match to TRBD2 covers 9 bases. Unmatched junction bases numbered 6, after V lost 1 base and J lost 5 bases. Germline values: CDR1 SGHTA, CDR2 FQGNSA. The CDR3 runs to 16 residues. The CDR3 DNA reads as TGTGCCAGCAGCTTAGTAGCTAGCGGGGCCGACAATGAGCAGTTCTTC. Translating gives CASSLVASGADNEQFF. Full variable domain (missing parts from reference TRBV7-2 and TRBJ2-1): GAGVSQSPSNKVTEKGKDVELRCDPISGHTALYWYRQSLGQGLEFLIYFQGNSAPDKSGLPSDRFSAERTGGSVSTLTIQRTQQEDSAVYLCASSLVASGADNEQFFGPGTRLTVL.

The CDR3 DNA sequence: TGTGCCAGCGTTAGCGGGAGTACCGGGGAGCTGTTTTTT. This encodes CASVSGSTGELFF. V usage is TRBV6-5 and J usage is TRBJ2-2, with 9 bases aligning to TRBD2. CDR1 is MNHEY and CDR2 is SVGAGI in the germline V gene. V was pared by 8 bases and J by 5 bases, with 3 bases of the junction left unmatched. The CDR3 consists of 13 residues.

The V call is TRBV5-1, the J call TRBJ1-4, with 7 bases aligning to TRBD1. The V and J ends lost 0 bases and 4 bases, in that order; junction bases with no gene match: 3. CDR1 is SGHRS and CDR2 is YFSETQ in the germline V gene. The CDR3 is 15 residues long. The CDR3 sequence: CASSLEAGGNEKLFF. Written as DNA, the CDR3 is TGCGCCAGCAGCTTGGAGGCAGGGGGTAATGAAAAACTGTTTTTT.

CDR3 protein: CASSLELAGAVGELFF. As DNA, the CDR3 is TGCGCCAGCAGCTTGGAACTAGCGGGAGCTGTCGGGGAGCTGTTTTTT. The V gene is TRBV5-1, the J gene TRBJ2-2, with 11 bases that match TRBD2. CDR3 length: 16 amino acids. Germline CDR1 is SGHRS and CDR2 is YFSETQ. V was clipped by 0 bases and J by 7 bases; unmatched bases: 5.

The chain carries TRBV10-3 and TRBJ1-4, with 8 positions matching TRBD1. The CDR3 totals 14 residues. Germline lookup yields CDR1 ENHRY and CDR2 SYGVKD. The V gene end was trimmed by 6 bases and the J gene end by 4 bases; junction bases not matched to a gene: 4. The chain's CDR3 is CAIRGDRLNEKLFF. The CDR3 DNA is TGTGCCATCAGGGGGGACAGGCTTAATGAAAAACTGTTTTTT.

This rearrangement joins TRBV4-1 to TRBJ1-1, with D uncertain. The CDR3 extends over 18 amino acids. V shed 0 bases and J shed 5 bases, with 22 bases lying between them. Germline values: CDR1 MGHRA, CDR2 YSYEKL. The CDR3 nucleotides are TGCGCCAGCAGCCAAGAAATGAGAGGAATAGGACTCCAGACTGAAGCTTTCTTT. Its protein product is CASSQEMRGIGLQTEAFF.

The sample holds a few counts of this clone. This chain connects TRBV28 to TRBJ2-3; 7 bases align to TRBD2. The V gene end was trimmed by 2 bases and the J gene end by 14 bases; junction bases not matched to a gene: 34. This CDR3 has 21 residues. Germline V gene sequence: CDR1 MDHEN, CDR2 SYDVKM. CDR3 in amino acids: CASSLQPGRPSAGVEKRRSYF. CDR3 nucleotides: TGTGCCAGCAGTTTACAACCCGGCCGACCTTCGGCGGGAGTTGAAAAGCGTCGATCGTATTTT.

With respect to this clone: At one end the junction does not follow the germline gene, possibly because of a read error. Written as DNA, the CDR3 is TGTGCCAACAGCCCCCACACTAGCGTCGATGAGCAGTTCTTC. It is translated as CANSPHTSVDEQFF. The chain recombines TRBV9 with TRBJ2-1; TRBD2 matches at 7 bases. CDR1 and CDR2 from the germline V gene are SGDLS and YYNGEE. This CDR3 region has 14 residues.

The chain is built from TRBV27 and TRBJ2-3; 10 bases are a match to TRBD2. Germline lookup yields CDR1 MNHEY and CDR2 SMNVEV (reference sequence). Trimming at V came to 5 bases and at J to 2 bases, leaving 4 bases not matched to a gene. This CDR3 spans 15 amino acids. The DNA of the CDR3 is TGTGCCAGCAGTACGACTAGCGGGCTCACAGATACGCAGTATTTT. This codes for CASSTTSGLTDTQYF.

This clone was recorded only once. V is TRBV27 and J is TRBJ2-5; 14 bases agree with TRBD2. CDR3 size: 15 residues. V lost 3 bases and J lost 5; bases outside the gene matches: 2. Germline CDR1 is MNHEY and CDR2 is SMNVEV (reference sequence). CDR3 amino acids: CASSLTSGRAETQYF. The CDR3 nucleotides are TGTGCCAGCAGTTTGACTAGCGGGAGGGCGGAGACCCAGTACTTC.